This is a list of T cell receptor beta chains from one sample in a study of CD8 T cells in ankylosing spondylitis. Via MiXCR, TCRdb re-called the 5' RACE reads, giving one row per CDR3 protein. The data show about 250,000 distinct CDR3 sequences, roughly 32% seen once. The sequencing input was blood, either unsorted or a sorted T cell fraction (not recorded which). These TCRs come from a male donor with ankylosing spondylitis or in good health (not recorded which). Both conserved end residues are part of each CDR3. The D gene is left open where the match is weak. Size tells how often a clone was seen (once, few, many) or the class of an expanded clone, and some rows leave it out.

DNA,CDR3,size,V,J,D
TGCAGCTGCGGGGGCCAGAGCTCCTACAATGAGCAGTTCTTC,CSCGGQSSYNEQFF,NA,TRBV29-1,TRBJ2-1,NA
TGTGCCAGCAGCCCAGGGACTAGCGGGGGCAATGAGCAGTTCTTC,CASSPGTSGGNEQFF,few,TRBV9,TRBJ2-1,TRBD2
TGTGCCAGCAGCCGGGGACTAGTTAGGGACACCGGGGAGCTGTTTTTT,CASSRGLVRDTGELFF,NA,TRBV7-2,TRBJ2-2,TRBD2
TGCAGTGCTAGAGATATTGAGACAGGGGGCGCTAACACCGGGGAGCTGTTTTTT,CSARDIETGGANTGELFF,NA,TRBV20-1,TRBJ2-2,TRBD1
TGCAGTGCGGGAGGGCCCTTGAACACTGAAGCTTTCTTT,CSAGGPLNTEAFF,few,TRBV20-1,TRBJ1-1,NA
TGCAGTGCCCAGGACAGGGTTTGGGAGACCCAGTACTTC,CSAQDRVWETQYF,NA,TRBV20-1,TRBJ2-5,TRBD1
TGCGCCAGCAGCCCGGACAGGGAAGAGACCCAGTACTTC,CASSPDREETQYF,NA,TRBV5-1,TRBJ2-5,TRBD1
TGTGCCAGCAGTAAATCCCGCCTGGGAGCAGATACGCAGTATTTT,CASSKSRLGADTQYF,few,TRBV12-3/TRBV12-4,TRBJ2-3,NA
TGCAGTGACCCTGTTTTAAGCACAGATACGCAGTATTTT,CSDPVLSTDTQYF,NA,TRBV20-1,TRBJ2-3,NA
TGTGCCAGCAGTCCCACAGGGAATCAAGAGACCCAGTACTTC,CASSPTGNQETQYF,many,TRBV7-6,TRBJ2-5,NA
TGCGCCAGCAGCTACAGCGAGGGGGAGCTGTTTTTT,CASSYSEGELFF,few,TRBV5-1,TRBJ2-2,NA
TGTGCCACCAGCAGAGATGAGAAGGGACTTAATGAGCAGTTCTTC,CATSRDEKGLNEQFF,NA,TRBV15,TRBJ2-1,NA
TGTGCCAGCAGTTTAGGTTGGGGACAGGGGAACTATGGCTACACCTTC,CASSLGWGQGNYGYTF,NA,TRBV12-3/TRBV12-4,TRBJ1-2,TRBD1
TGTGCCAGCAGTTTAGACAGGGTGAGGACAGATACGCAGTATTTT,CASSLDRVRTDTQYF,NA,TRBV12-3/TRBV12-4,TRBJ2-3,NA
TGTGCCAGCGGTTCCGGGACTAGCGGCTCCTACGAGCAGTACTTC,CASGSGTSGSYEQYF,few,TRBV6-5,TRBJ2-7,TRBD2
TGTGCCAGCAGTTTATCTGAAAAACTGTTTTTT,CASSLSEKLFF,few,TRBV12-3/TRBV12-4,TRBJ1-4,NA
TGTGCCAGCAGCTTTAACTCCTACACAGATACGCAGTATTTT,CASSFNSYTDTQYF,NA,TRBV5-6,TRBJ2-3,NA
TGTGCCAGCAGATCGGACAGTAACTACGAGCAGTACTTC,CASRSDSNYEQYF,NA,TRBV7-6,TRBJ2-7,NA
TGTGCCAGCAGCGCAGGGGGGAATAATTCACCCCTCCACTTT,CASSAGGNNSPLHF,few,TRBV7-8,TRBJ1-6,TRBD1
TGTGCCAGCAGTTTGGGGGTGGAGGGCGCTCAGCCCCAGCATTTT,CASSLGVEGAQPQHF,NA,TRBV12-3/TRBV12-4,TRBJ1-5,NA
TGTGCCAGCAGCGCTTGGGACAGGGCGCCAGATACGCAGTATTTT,CASSAWDRAPDTQYF,few,TRBV9,TRBJ2-3,TRBD1
TGCAGTGCTACCCCTGGCGGGAAGGCAAATCAGCCCCAGCATTTT,CSATPGGKANQPQHF,many,TRBV20-1,TRBJ1-5,NA
TGCAGTGCCGACCCCGGGAGGGCACAAGAGACCCAGTACTTC,CSADPGRAQETQYF,few,TRBV20-1,TRBJ2-5,TRBD2
TGCAGTGCACCCTCAGGGGGTGTTGGGAACGAGCAGTACTTC,CSAPSGGVGNEQYF,NA,TRBV20-1,TRBJ2-7,TRBD1
TGCAGCGTTAGGGGCCAGGGAGACCAACACAATGAGCAGTTCTTC,CSVRGQGDQHNEQFF,many,TRBV29-1,TRBJ2-1,NA
TGTGCCAGCAGTTACCAAGGACTAGCGGGGCAATACGAGCAGTACTTC,CASSYQGLAGQYEQYF,NA,TRBV6-5,TRBJ2-7,TRBD2
TGTGCCAGCGGAGCCCTGACACTTGTCGATTCACCCCTCCACTTT,CASGALTLVDSPLHF,few,TRBV27,TRBJ1-6,NA
TGTGCCAGCAGCCGGCCTAGAGAGGAGCAGTACTTC,CASSRPREEQYF,NA,TRBV7-9,TRBJ2-7,NA
TGTGCCAGCATTGCCAGACAGGGATATGGCTACACCTTC,CASIARQGYGYTF,NA,TRBV2,TRBJ1-2,TRBD1
TGTGCCAGCAGCCAACGACTAGCGGGGAAGCCAGATACGCAGTATTTT,CASSQRLAGKPDTQYF,few,TRBV3-1,TRBJ2-3,TRBD2
TGTGCCAGCAGTTTACTAGCGGGGGACTCCTACAATGAGCAGTTCTTC,CASSLLAGDSYNEQFF,NA,TRBV6-5,TRBJ2-1,TRBD2
TGTGCCAGCTCACCAAGACAGGGGAATGAGCAGTTCTTC,CASSPRQGNEQFF,NA,TRBV18,TRBJ2-1,TRBD1
TGCAGTGCTAGAGACGGTAGCGGGGTCACTTACAATGAGCAGTTCTTC,CSARDGSGVTYNEQFF,NA,TRBV20-1,TRBJ2-1,TRBD2
TGCAGCGTGGACCTGACTGCCAGGGAGACCCAGTACTTC,CSVDLTARETQYF,NA,TRBV29-1,TRBJ2-5,NA
TGCAGTGCTAGAGATTCGGTGCAGTTTAGCAATCAGCCCCAGCATTTT,CSARDSVQFSNQPQHF,NA,TRBV20-1,TRBJ1-5,NA
TGCGCCAGCAGCCAAGGTTTCCGGACAGGGGGGATGAATGAGCAGTTCTTC,CASSQGFRTGGMNEQFF,NA,TRBV4-1,TRBJ2-1,TRBD1
TGTGCCAGCAGTGAGGGGCTAGCGGGCTACAATGAGCAGTTCTTC,CASSEGLAGYNEQFF,NA,TRBV2,TRBJ2-1,TRBD2
TGCAGTGCTAAGGTCCCACTGCACTATGGCTACACCTTC,CSAKVPLHYGYTF,NA,TRBV20-1,TRBJ1-2,NA
TGTGCCAGCAGACCCACCGGACAGGGGGCGAAGGCAGATACGCAGTATTTT,CASRPTGQGAKADTQYF,NA,TRBV5-8,TRBJ2-3,TRBD1
TGTGCCAGCAGTCCCGCGTTCGGGCACACCGGGGAGCTGTTTTTT,CASSPAFGHTGELFF,NA,TRBV6-1,TRBJ2-2,NA
TGCAGTGATCCTCTATCCCAACAAGAGACCCAGTACTTC,CSDPLSQQETQYF,few,TRBV20-1,TRBJ2-5,NA
TGCAGTGCCGGGACTAGCGGGGGGGCGACAGATACGCAGTATTTT,CSAGTSGGATDTQYF,NA,TRBV20-1,TRBJ2-3,TRBD2
TGTGCCAGCAGCTTGACAGGCGCCTATAATTCACCCCTCCACTTT,CASSLTGAYNSPLHF,few,TRBV7-3,TRBJ1-6,NA
TGTGCCTCCAGGGGTTACGATGAAAAACTGTTTTTT,CASRGYDEKLFF,NA,TRBV6-4,TRBJ1-4,NA
TGCAGTGCTCTCCAGGGGGCTTCGGCTTTCTTT,CSALQGASAFF,NA,TRBV20-1,TRBJ1-1,TRBD1
TGCACCCTGATTGGGACAGGGGGAGAAGGCTACACCTTC,CTLIGTGGEGYTF,NA,TRBV20-1,TRBJ1-2,TRBD1
TGCAGTGCTAGAGATCCGGCGGACAATGAGCAGTTCTTC,CSARDPADNEQFF,few,TRBV20-1,TRBJ2-1,NA
TGCGCCAGCAGCTTGGTACAGAACACCGGGGAGCTGTTTTTT,CASSLVQNTGELFF,NA,TRBV5-1,TRBJ2-2,NA
TGTGCCAGCAGTTCACAGGGAAGAGGGGCTTTCTTT,CASSSQGRGAFF,NA,TRBV28,TRBJ1-1,NA
TGTGCCAGCAGTCCAGCTAACTATGGCTACACCTTC,CASSPANYGYTF,NA,TRBV12-3/TRBV12-4,TRBJ1-2,NA
TGTGCCAGCTCTCCCCCGACAGGAGTCTACAATGAGCAGTTCTTC,CASSPPTGVYNEQFF,NA,TRBV12-3/TRBV12-4,TRBJ2-1,NA
TGTGCCAGCAGCTTGCGGACAGGGGTCTCCTACGAGCAGTACTTC,CASSLRTGVSYEQYF,many,TRBV7-2,TRBJ2-7,TRBD1
TGTGCCAGCAGCTCCCGGGACAGGCTACATGAGCAGTTCTTC,CASSSRDRLHEQFF,NA,TRBV7-9,TRBJ2-1,TRBD1
TGTGCCAGCAGCTCCCCGGGCGCTGCACGGCCTGAGCAGTTCTTC,CASSSPGAARPEQFF,NA,TRBV7-6,TRBJ2-1,NA
TGTGCCACCAGTAGGGAGCGGGGTATATATCAGCCCCAGCATTTT,CATSRERGIYQPQHF,NA,TRBV10-3,TRBJ1-5,NA
TGTGCCAGCAGTTTGTCGTCCGGGGGGCTTACTGGCTACACCTTC,CASSLSSGGLTGYTF,NA,TRBV12-3/TRBV12-4,TRBJ1-2,NA
TGTGCCAGCAGCTTAGATGGCACTCTTGACGAGCAGTACTTC,CASSLDGTLDEQYF,NA,TRBV7-2,TRBJ2-7,NA